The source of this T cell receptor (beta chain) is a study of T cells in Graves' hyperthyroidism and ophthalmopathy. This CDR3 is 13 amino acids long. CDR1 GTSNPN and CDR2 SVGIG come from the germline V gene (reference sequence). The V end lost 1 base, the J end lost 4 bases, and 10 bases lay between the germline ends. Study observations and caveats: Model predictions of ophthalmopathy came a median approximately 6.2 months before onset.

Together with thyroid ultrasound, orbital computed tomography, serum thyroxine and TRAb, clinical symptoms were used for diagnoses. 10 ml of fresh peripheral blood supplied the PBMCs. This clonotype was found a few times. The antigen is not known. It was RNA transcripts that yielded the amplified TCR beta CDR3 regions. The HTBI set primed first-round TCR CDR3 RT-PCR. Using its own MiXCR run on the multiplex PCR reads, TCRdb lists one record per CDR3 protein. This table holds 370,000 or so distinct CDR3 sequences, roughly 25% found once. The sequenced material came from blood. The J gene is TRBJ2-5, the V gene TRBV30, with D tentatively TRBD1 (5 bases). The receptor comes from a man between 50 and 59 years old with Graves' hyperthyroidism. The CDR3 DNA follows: TGTGCCTGGAGTGGAACAGGAAGAGAGACCCAGTACTTC. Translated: CAWSGTGRETQYF.